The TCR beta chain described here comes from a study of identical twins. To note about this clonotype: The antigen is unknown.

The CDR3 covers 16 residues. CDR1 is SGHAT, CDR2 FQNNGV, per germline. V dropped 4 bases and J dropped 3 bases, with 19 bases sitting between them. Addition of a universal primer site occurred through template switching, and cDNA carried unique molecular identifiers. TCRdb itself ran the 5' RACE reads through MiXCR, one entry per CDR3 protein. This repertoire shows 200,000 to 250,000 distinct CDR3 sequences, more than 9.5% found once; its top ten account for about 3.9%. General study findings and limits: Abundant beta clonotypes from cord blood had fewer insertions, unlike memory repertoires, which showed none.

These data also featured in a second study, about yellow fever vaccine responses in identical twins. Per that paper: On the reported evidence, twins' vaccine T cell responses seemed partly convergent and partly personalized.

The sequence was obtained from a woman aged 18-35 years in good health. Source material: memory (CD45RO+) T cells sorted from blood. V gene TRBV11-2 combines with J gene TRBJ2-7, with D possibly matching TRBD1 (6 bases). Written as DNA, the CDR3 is TGTGCCAGCAGCTACGATCAGGGGTGGGTACGCTACGAGCAGTACTTC. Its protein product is CASSYDQGWVRYEQYF.